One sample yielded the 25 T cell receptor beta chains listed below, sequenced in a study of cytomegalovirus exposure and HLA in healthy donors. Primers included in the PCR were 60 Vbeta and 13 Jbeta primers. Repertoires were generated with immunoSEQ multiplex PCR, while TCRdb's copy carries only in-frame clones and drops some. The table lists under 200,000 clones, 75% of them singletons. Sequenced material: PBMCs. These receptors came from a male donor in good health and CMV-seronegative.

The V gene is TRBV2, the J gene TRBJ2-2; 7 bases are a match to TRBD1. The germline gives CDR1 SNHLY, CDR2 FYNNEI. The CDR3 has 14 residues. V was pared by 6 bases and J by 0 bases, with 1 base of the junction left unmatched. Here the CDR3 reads CASRGGSNTGELFF. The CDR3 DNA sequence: TGTGCCAGCAGAGGGGGCTCGAACACCGGGGAGCTGTTTTTT.

This CDR3 reads CASSFLDRGRGQGDEQYF. In DNA form, the CDR3 reads TGCGCCAGCAGCTTCCTGGACAGGGGGAGGGGACAGGGGGACGAGCAGTACTTC. The chain couples TRBV5-1 to TRBJ2-7, with TRBD1 matching over 11 bases. The CDR3 is made up of 18 amino acids. Trimming took 2 bases from V and 5 from J; bases not matched to a gene: 15. CDR1 is SGHRS and CDR2 is YFSETQ in the germline V gene.

The CDR3 sequence: CASSLRGGGNTIYF. The CDR3 nucleotides read TGTGCCAGCAGCTTGCGCGGGGGTGGAAACACCATATATTTT. The rearrangement joins TRBV5-6 to TRBJ1-3; TRBD1 might be the D (5 bases). Trimming left V 1 base short and J 3 bases short, with 8 bases between. The CDR3 is 14 residues long. CDR1 is SGHDT, CDR2 YYEEEE, per germline.

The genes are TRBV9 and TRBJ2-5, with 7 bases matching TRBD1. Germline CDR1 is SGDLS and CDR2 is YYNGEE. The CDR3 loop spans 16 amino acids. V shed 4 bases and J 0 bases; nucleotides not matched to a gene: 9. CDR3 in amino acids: CASSPDRVSNQETQYF. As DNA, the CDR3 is TGTGCCAGCAGCCCCGACAGGGTGTCCAACCAAGAGACCCAGTACTTC.

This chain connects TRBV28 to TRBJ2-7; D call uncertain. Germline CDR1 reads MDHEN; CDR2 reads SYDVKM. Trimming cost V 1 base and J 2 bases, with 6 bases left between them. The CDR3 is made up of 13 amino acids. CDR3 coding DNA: TGTGCCAGCAGTTTATTAGTCCCCTACGAGCAGTACTTC. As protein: CASSLLVPYEQYF. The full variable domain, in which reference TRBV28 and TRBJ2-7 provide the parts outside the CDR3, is DVKVTQSSRYLVKRTGEKVFLECVQDMDHENMFWYRQDPGLGLRLIYFSYDVKMKEKGDIPEGYSVSREKKERFSLILESASTNQTSMYLCASSLLVPYEQYFGPGTRLTVT.

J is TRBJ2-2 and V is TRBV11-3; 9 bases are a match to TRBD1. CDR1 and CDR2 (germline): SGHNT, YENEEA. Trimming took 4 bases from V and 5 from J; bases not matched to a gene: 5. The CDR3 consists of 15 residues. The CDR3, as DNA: TGTGCCAGCAGCTCACAGGGGGCGGGGACCGGGGAGCTGTTTTTT. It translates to CASSSQGAGTGELFF.

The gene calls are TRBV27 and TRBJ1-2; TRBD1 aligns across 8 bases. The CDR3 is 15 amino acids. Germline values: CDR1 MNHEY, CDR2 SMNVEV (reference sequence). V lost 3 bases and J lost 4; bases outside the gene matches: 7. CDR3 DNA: TGTGCCAGCAGTTTTACCGGGACAGGTGTCTATGGCTACACCTTC. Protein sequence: CASSFTGTGVYGYTF.

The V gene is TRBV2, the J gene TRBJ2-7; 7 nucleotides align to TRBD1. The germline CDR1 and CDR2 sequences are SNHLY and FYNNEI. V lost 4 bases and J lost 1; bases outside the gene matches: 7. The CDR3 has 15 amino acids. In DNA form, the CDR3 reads TGTGCCAGCAGTGTTGACAGGGATCGGTCCTACGAGCAGTACTTC. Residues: CASSVDRDRSYEQYF.

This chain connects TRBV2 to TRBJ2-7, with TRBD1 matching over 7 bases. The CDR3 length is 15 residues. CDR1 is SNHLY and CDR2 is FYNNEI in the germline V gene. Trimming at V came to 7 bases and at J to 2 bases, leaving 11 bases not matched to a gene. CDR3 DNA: TGTGCCAGCACGGTCGGGGCAGGGGGTACCTACGAGCAGTACTTC. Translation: CASTVGAGGTYEQYF.

The CDR3 nucleotides are TGTGCCAGCAGCTGGGGAGTTCGGACAGAGACCCAGTACTTC. This sequence encodes CASSWGVRTETQYF. The rearrangement joins TRBV5-8 to TRBJ2-5; tentatively, D is TRBD2 (5 bases). The CDR3 has 14 residues. Germline-derived CDR1 and CDR2 are SGHTS and YDEGEE. Trimming took 3 bases from V and 4 from J, leaving 13 bases between them.

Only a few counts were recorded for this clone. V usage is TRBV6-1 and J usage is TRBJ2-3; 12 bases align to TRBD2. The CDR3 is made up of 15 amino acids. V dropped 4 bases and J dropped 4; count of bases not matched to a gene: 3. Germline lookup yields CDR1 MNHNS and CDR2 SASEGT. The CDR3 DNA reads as TGTGCCAGCAGTGCCTCTAGCGGGGGGGCAGATACGCAGTATTTT. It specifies CASSASSGGADTQYF.

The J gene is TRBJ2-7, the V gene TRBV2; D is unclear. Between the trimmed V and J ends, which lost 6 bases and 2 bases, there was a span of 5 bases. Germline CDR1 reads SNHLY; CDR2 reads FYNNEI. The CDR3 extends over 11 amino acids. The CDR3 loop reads CASSDTYEQYF. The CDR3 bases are TGTGCCAGCAGCGACACCTACGAGCAGTACTTC.

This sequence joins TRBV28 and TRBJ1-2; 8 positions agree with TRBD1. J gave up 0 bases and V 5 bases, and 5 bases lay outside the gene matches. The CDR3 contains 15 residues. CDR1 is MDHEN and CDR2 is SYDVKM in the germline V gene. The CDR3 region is CASSPRGRANYGYTF. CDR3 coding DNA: TGTGCCAGCAGTCCCAGGGGGCGAGCTAACTATGGCTACACCTTC.

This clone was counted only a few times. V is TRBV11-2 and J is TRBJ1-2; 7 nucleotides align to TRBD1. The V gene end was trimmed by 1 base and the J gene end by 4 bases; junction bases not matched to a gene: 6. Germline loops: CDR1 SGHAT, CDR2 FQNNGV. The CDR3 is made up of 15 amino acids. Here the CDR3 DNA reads TGTGCCAGCAGCTTAGTAGCTCGACAGGGCTATGGCTACACCTTC. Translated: CASSLVARQGYGYTF.

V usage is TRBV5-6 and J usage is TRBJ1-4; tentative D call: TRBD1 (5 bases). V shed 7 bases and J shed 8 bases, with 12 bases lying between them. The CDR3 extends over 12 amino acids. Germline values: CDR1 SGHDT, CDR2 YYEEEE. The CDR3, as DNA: TGTGCCAGCGCAGGGAATGGAGAAAAACTGTTTTTT. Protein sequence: CASAGNGEKLFF.

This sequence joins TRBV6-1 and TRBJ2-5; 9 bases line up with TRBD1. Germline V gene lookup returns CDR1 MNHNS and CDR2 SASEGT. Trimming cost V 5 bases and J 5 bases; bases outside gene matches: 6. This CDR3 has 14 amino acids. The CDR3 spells CASSLPGTGETQYF. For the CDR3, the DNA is TGTGCCAGCAGTCTACCCGGGACAGGGGAGACCCAGTACTTC.

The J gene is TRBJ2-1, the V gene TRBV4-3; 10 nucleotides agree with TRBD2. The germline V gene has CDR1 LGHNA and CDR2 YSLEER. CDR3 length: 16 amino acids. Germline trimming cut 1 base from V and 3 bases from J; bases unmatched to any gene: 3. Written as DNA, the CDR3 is TGCGCCAGCAGCCAAGGCCCTAGCGGGGGCTACAATGAGCAGTTCTTC. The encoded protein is CASSQGPSGGYNEQFF.

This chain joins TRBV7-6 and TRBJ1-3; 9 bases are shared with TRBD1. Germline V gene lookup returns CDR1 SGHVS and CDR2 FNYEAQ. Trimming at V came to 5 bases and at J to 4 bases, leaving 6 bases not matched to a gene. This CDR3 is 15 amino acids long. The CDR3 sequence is CASSITGGAGNTIYF. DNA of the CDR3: TGTGCCAGCAGCATCACAGGGGGCGCGGGAAACACCATATATTTT.

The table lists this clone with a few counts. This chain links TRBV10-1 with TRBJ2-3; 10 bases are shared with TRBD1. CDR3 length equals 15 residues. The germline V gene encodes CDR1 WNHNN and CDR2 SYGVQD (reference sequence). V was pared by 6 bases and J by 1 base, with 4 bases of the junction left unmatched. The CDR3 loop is CASRAGTGGTDTQYF. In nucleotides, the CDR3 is TGCGCCAGCAGGGCCGGGACAGGGGGCACAGATACGCAGTATTTT.

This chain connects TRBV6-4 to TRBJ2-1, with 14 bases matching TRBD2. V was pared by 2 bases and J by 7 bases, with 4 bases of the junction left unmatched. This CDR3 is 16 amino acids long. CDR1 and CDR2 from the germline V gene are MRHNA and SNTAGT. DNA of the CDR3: TGTGCCAGCAGTGACAGCGGGACTAGCGGGAGTAATGAGCAGTTCTTC. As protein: CASSDSGTSGSNEQFF.

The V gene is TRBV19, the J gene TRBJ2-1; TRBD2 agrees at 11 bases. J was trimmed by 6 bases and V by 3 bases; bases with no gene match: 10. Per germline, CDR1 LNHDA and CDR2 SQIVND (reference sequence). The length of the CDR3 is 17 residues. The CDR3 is CASSIPILAGDSNEQFF. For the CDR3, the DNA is TGTGCCAGTAGTATCCCCATACTAGCGGGAGACTCCAATGAGCAGTTCTTC.

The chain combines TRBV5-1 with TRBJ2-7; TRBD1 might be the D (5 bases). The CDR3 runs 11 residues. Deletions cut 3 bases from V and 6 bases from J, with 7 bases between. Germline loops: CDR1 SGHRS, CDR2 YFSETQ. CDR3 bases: TGCGCCAGCAGCTACAGGTCCGAGCAGTACTTC. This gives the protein CASSYRSEQYF.

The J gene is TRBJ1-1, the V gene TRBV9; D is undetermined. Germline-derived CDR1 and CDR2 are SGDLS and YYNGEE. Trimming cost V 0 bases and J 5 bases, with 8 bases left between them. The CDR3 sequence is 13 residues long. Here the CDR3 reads CASSVGGQTEAFF. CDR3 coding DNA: TGTGCCAGCAGCGTAGGCGGGCAAACTGAAGCTTTCTTT.

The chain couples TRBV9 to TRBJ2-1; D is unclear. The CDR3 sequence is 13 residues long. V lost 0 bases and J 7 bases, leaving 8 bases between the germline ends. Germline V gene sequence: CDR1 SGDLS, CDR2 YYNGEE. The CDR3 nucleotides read TGTGCCAGCAGCGTAGTCCCTTCGAATGAGCAGTTCTTC. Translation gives CASSVVPSNEQFF.

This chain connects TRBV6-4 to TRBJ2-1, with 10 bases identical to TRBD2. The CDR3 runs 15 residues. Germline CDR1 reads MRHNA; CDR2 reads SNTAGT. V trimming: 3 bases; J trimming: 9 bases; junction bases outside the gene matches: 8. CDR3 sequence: CASSERAGGPGEQFF. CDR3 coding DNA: TGTGCCAGCAGTGAGCGAGCGGGAGGGCCTGGTGAGCAGTTCTTC.